The rows below give T cell receptor beta chains drawn from one sample of a study of T cell repertoires in cytomegalovirus infection. TCRdb independently ran MiXCR on the reads; one entry per CDR3 protein. The table records about a million distinct CDR3 sequences, 31% of them present only once. No antigen has been assigned to these receptors. Sequenced here: cultured CD8+ T cells from PBMCs, sampled from culture after CMV antigen stimulation. The source is a human donor in good health (CMV status not recorded). Some clones in this sample may be carry-over from other donors' samples. CDR3s include the opening cysteine and the closing phenylalanine or tryptophan.

>TRBV23-1|TRBJ1-6
CASSQSRRISYNSPLHF
>TRBV10-3|TRBJ2-1
CAISESRHQTNEQFF
>TRBV10-3|TRBJ2-1
CAIKAEDEQFF
>TRBV7-9|TRBJ1-1
CASSFLDTEAFF
>TRBV4-2|TRBJ2-2
CASSLHIAGTNTGELFF
>TRBV12-3/TRBV12-4|TRBJ1-5
CASTFSLQGAIGNQPQHF
>TRBV12-3/TRBV12-4|TRBJ1-2
CASSHKLWGPDGYTF
>TRBV12-5|TRBJ2-5
CASGFRLRNLEETQYF
>TRBV27|TRBJ1-2
CASSWGGNYGYTF
>TRBV6-6|TRBJ2-2
CASSYEEELFF
>TRBV12-3/TRBV12-4|TRBJ2-7
CASSAVSYEQYF
>TRBV27|TRBJ2-7
CASSPPRENEQYF
>TRBV7-6|TRBJ2-7
CASSSQAGRGHEQYF
>TRBV4-1|TRBJ1-1
CASSQETGTGTNTEAFF
>TRBV10-3|TRBJ2-2
CAINSGHTNTGELFF
>TRBV11-1|TRBJ1-2
CASSFTGTGAIYTF
>TRBV7-9|TRBJ2-2
CASMRPTGELFF
>TRBV27|TRBJ1-1
CASSLGQGVFRTEAFF
>TRBV10-2|TRBJ1-1
CASNENTEAFF
>TRBV9|TRBJ2-2
CASGIDRGHTGELFF
>TRBV19|TRBJ1-1
CASSIEGGRRDTEAFF
>TRBV6-6|TRBJ2-7
CASSYRTGERYYEQYF
>TRBV28|TRBJ2-3
CASSLNQFTDTQYF